These 4 T cell receptor beta chains came from one sample sequenced in a study of T cell changes during pregnancy in multiple sclerosis. TCRdb's copy holds only in-frame clones and misses some; the assay was immunoSEQ multiplex PCR. The sample lists 45,000 to 65,000 clones; about 90% were seen once. The sample here was CD4+ T cells from peripheral blood mononuclear cells, taken in the third trimester of pregnancy. The receptor set was obtained from a female donor with multiple sclerosis, enrolled in a pregnancy study.

V gene TRBV2 combines with J gene TRBJ2-5; 9 nucleotides line up with TRBD2. The junction had 11 bases not matched to a gene; V was cut back by 5 bases and J by 4 bases. From germline, CDR1 is SNHLY and CDR2 FYNNEI. This CDR3 is built from 16 residues. The CDR3 DNA reads TGTGCCAGCAGTACCCGGGGGACTAGCCGGGGAGAGACCCAGTACTTC. Translation: CASSTRGTSRGETQYF.

The chain combines TRBV7-2 with TRBJ2-5; 11 positions match TRBD2. The CDR3 length is 15 residues. Trimming at V came to 3 bases and at J to 4 bases, leaving 4 bases not matched to a gene. Germline V gene sequence: CDR1 SGHTA, CDR2 FQGNSA. Here the CDR3 DNA reads TGTGCCAGCAGCTTGTTAGCGGGGGGGCTAGAGACCCAGTACTTC. This codes for CASSLLAGGLETQYF.

The rearrangement joins TRBV4-2 to TRBJ1-2; 10 bases agree with TRBD1. V was pared by 3 bases and J by 6 bases, with 7 bases of the junction left unmatched. The germline gives CDR1 LGHNA, CDR2 YNFKEQ. This CDR3 region has 15 residues. CDR3 amino acids: CASSHVGTGEDGYTF. CDR3 bases: TGTGCCAGCAGCCATGTTGGGACAGGGGAAGATGGCTACACCTTC.

The V call is TRBV7-2, the J call TRBJ1-1; TRBD1 matches at 8 bases. This CDR3 comprises 15 residues. Trimming at V came to 5 bases and at J to 5 bases, leaving 10 bases not matched to a gene. The germline V gene encodes CDR1 SGHTA and CDR2 FQGNSA. This CDR3 reads CASSARQGRVTEAFF. CDR3 in DNA: TGTGCCAGCAGCGCAAGACAGGGGCGGGTAACTGAAGCTTTCTTT. Using reference TRBV7-2 and TRBJ1-1 for the parts outside the CDR3, the full variable domain is GAGVSQSPSNKVTEKGKDVELRCDPISGHTALYWYRQSLGQGLEFLIYFQGNSAPDKSGLPSDRFSAERTGGSVSTLTIQRTQQEDSAVYLCASSARQGRVTEAFFGQGTRLTVV.